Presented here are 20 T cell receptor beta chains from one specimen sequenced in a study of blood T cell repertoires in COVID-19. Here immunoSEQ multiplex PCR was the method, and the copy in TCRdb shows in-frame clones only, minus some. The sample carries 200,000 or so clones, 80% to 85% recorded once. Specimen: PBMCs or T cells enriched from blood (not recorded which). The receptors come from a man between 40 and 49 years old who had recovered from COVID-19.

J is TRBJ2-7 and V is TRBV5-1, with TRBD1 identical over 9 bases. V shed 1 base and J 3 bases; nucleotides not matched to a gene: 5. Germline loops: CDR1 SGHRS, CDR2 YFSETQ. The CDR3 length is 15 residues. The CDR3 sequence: CASSLSMTGGYEQYF. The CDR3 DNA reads TGCGCCAGCAGCTTGTCCATGACAGGGGGCTACGAGCAGTACTTC. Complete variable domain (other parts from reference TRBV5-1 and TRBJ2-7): KAGVTQTPRYLIKTRGQQVTLSCSPISGHRSVSWYQQTPGQGLQFLFEYFSETQRNKGNFPGRFSGRQFSNSRSEMNVSTLELGDSALYLCASSLSMTGGYEQYFGPGTRLTVT.

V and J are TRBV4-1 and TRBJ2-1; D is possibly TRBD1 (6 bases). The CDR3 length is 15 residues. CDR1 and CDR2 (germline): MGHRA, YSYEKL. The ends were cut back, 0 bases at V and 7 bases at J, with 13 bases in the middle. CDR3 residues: CASSQETPRGNEQFF. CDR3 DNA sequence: TGCGCCAGCAGCCAAGAGACCCCCAGGGGAAATGAGCAGTTCTTC.

CDR3: CASSHGTGPKAFF. CDR3 nucleotide sequence: TGTGCCAGCAGCCACGGGACAGGGCCAAAAGCTTTCTTT. The V call is TRBV28, the J call TRBJ1-1, with 9 bases matching TRBD1. The CDR3 spans 13 residues. V was pared by 6 bases and J by 9 bases, with 8 bases of the junction left unmatched. Germline lookup yields CDR1 MDHEN and CDR2 SYDVKM.

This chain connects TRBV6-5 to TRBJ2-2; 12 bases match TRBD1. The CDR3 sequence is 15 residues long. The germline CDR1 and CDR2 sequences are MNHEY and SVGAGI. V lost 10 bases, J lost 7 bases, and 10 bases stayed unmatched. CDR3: CATRPGTGGIGELFF. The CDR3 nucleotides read TGTGCCACCCGACCCGGGACAGGGGGCATCGGGGAGCTGTTTTTT.

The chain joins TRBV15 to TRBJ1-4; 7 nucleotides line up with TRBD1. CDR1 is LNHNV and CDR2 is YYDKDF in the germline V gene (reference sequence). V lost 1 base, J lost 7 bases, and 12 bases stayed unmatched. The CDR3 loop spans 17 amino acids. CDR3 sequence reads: CATSRGDRTGWAEKLFF. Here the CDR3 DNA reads TGTGCCACCAGCAGAGGGGATCGGACAGGCTGGGCTGAAAAACTGTTTTTT.

In DNA, the CDR3 is TGTGCCAGCAGCCAAGAGAATTGGGGTCTAGCGGAAGAGACCCAGTACTTC. This codes for CASSQENWGLAEETQYF. The V gene is TRBV3-1 (or the pseudogene TRBV3-2), the J gene TRBJ2-5, with TRBD2 identical over 7 bases. The CDR3 covers 17 residues. The germline gives CDR1 LGHDT, CDR2 YNNKEL (reference sequence). Unmatched junction bases numbered 10, after V lost 0 bases and J lost 3 bases.

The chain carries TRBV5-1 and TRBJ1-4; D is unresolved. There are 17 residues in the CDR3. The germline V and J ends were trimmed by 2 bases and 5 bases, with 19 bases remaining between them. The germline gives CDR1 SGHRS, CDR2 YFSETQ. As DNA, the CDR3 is TGCGCCAGCAGCTTCGCAGTGCGGAACCGACGCAATGAAAAACTGTTTTTT. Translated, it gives CASSFAVRNRRNEKLFF. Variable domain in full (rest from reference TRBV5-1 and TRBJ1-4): KAGVTQTPRYLIKTRGQQVTLSCSPISGHRSVSWYQQTPGQGLQFLFEYFSETQRNKGNFPGRFSGRQFSNSRSEMNVSTLELGDSALYLCASSFAVRNRRNEKLFFGSGTQLSVL.

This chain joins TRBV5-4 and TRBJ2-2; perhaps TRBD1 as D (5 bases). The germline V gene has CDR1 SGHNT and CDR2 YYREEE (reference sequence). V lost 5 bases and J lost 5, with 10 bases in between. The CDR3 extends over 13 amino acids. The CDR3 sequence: CASSQDSTGELFF. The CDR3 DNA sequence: TGTGCCAGCAGTCAAGACAGTACCGGGGAGCTGTTTTTT.

CDR3 sequence: CASSGGYGYTF. The CDR3 DNA is TGTGCCAGCAGCGGGGGCTATGGCTACACCTTC. The chain employs TRBV6-5 and TRBJ1-2; possible D gene TRBD1, 5 bases. The CDR3 covers 11 residues. V gave up 6 bases and J gave up 4 bases, with 6 bases separating them. Germline CDR1 MNHEY, CDR2 SVGAGI.

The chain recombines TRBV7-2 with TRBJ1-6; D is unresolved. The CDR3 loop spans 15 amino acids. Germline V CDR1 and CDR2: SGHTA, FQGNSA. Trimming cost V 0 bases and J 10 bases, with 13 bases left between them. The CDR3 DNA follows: TGTGCCAGCAGCTTAGCGGCGGGGTCGGGGTCACCCCTCCACTTT. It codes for CASSLAAGSGSPLHF.

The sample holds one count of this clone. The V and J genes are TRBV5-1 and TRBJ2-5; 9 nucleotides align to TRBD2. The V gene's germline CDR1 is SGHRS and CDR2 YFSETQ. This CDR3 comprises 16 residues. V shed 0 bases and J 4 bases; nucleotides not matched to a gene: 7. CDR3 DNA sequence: TGCGCCAGCAGCTTGGCCTCTAGCGGGGTCGGAGAGACCCAGTACTTC. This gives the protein CASSLASSGVGETQYF.

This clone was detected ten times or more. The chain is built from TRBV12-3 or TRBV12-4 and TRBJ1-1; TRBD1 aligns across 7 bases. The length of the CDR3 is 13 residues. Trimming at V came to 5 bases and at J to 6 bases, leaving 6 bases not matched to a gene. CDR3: CASSVTQGAEAFF. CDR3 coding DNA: TGTGCCAGCAGTGTCACCCAGGGGGCTGAAGCTTTCTTT.

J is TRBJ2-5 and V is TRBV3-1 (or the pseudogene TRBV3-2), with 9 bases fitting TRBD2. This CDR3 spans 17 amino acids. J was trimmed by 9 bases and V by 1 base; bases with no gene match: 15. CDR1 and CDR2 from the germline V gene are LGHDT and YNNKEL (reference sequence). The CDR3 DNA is TGTGCCAGCAGCCAAGGGAGCGGGGGGCCATCGCGGAAGTCCCAGTACTTC. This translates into CASSQGSGGPSRKSQYF.

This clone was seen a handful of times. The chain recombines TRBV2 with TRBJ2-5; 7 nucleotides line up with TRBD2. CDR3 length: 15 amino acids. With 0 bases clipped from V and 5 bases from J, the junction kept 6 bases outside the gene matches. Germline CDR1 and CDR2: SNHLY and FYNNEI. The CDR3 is CASSEARGFVETQYF. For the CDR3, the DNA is TGTGCCAGCAGTGAAGCGCGGGGGTTTGTCGAGACCCAGTACTTC.

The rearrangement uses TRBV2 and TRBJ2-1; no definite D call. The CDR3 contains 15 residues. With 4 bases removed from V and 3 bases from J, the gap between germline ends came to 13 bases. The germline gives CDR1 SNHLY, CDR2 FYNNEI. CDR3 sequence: CASSGRPKHYNEQFF. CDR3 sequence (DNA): TGTGCCAGCAGTGGGAGACCCAAACACTACAATGAGCAGTTCTTC.

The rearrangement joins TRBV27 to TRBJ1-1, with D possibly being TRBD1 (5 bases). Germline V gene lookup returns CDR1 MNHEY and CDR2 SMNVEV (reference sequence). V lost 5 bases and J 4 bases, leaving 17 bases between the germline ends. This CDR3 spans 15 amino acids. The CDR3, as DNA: TGTGCCAGCAGTCGCGGCCAGGGATCGACCACTGAAGCTTTCTTT. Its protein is CASSRGQGSTTEAFF.

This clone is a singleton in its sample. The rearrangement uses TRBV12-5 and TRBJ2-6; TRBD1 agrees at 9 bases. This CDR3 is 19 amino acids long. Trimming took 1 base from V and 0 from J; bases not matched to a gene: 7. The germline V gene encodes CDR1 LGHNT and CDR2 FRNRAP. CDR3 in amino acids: CASGLDTWDRDSGANVLTF. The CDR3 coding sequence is TGTGCTAGTGGTTTGGACACGTGGGACAGGGACTCTGGGGCCAACGTCCTGACTTTC.

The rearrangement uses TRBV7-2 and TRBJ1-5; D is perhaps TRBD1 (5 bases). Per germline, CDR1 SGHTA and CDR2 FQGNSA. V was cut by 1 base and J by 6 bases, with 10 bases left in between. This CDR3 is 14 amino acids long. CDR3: CASSLGQTGQPQHF. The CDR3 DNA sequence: TGTGCCAGCAGCTTAGGACAGACTGGTCAGCCCCAGCATTTT.

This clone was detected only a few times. In DNA form, the CDR3 reads TGCGCCAGCAGCTTCGTGCGGGGGGGAAATCGAGATACGCAGTATTTT. Residues: CASSFVRGGNRDTQYF. The chain uses TRBV5-1 and TRBJ2-3; 9 positions agree with TRBD2. From germline, CDR1 is SGHRS and CDR2 YFSETQ. This CDR3 has 16 amino acids. Trimming cost V 2 bases and J 5 bases; bases outside gene matches: 9.

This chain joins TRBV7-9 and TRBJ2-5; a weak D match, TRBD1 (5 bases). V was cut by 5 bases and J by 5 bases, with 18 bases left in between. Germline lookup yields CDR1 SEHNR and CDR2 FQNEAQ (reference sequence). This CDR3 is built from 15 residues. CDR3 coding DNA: TGTGCCAGCAGCCCGCACCGAAAGGGGCATGAGACCCAGTACTTC. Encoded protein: CASSPHRKGHETQYF.